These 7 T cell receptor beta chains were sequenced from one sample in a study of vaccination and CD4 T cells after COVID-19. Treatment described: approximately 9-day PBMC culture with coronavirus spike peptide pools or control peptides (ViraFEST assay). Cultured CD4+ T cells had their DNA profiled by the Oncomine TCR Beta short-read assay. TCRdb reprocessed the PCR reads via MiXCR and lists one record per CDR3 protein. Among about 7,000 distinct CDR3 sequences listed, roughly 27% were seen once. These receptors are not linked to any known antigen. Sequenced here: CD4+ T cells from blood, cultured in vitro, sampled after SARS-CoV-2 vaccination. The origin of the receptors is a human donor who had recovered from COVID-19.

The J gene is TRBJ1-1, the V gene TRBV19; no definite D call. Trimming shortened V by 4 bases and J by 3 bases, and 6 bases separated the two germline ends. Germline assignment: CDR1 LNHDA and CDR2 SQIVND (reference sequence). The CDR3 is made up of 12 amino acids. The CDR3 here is CASSTRDTEAFF. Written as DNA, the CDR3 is TGTGCCAGTAGTACGCGGGACACTGAAGCTTTCTTT.

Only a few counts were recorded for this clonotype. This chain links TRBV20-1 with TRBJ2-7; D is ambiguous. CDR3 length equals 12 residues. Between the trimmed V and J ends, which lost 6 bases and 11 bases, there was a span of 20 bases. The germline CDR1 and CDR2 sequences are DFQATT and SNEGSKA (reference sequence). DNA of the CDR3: TGCAGTGCCAGAAGGACGGAGTTAGAAGAGTACTTC. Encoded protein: CSARRTELEEYF.

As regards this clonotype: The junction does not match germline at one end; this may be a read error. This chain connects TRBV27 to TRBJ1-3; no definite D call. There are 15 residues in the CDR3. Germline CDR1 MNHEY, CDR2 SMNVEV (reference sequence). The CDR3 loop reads CANSLGGHAGNTIYF. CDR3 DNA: TGTGCCAACAGTTTAGGTGGGCACGCTGGAAACACCATATATTTT.

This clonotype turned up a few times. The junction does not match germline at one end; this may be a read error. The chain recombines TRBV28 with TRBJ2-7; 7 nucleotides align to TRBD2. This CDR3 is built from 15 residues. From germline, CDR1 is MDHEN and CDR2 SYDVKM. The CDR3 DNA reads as TGTGCCAGCAGGTTATCCACGGGACTACCTAGCGAGCAGTACTTC. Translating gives CASRLSTGLPSEQYF.

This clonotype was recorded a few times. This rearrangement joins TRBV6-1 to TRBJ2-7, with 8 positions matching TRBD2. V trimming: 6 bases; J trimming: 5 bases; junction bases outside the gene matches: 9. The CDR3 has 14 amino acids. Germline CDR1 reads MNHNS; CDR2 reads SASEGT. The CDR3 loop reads CASRPGGGADEQYF. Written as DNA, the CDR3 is TGTGCCAGCAGACCGGGGGGGGGTGCGGACGAGCAGTACTTC.

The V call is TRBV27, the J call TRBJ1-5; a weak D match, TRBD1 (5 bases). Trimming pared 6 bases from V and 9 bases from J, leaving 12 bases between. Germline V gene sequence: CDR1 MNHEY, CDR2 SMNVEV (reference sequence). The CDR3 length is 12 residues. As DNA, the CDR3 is TGTGCCAGCAGCCTCAGGCAGGGGCCCCAGCATTTT. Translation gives CASSLRQGPQHF.

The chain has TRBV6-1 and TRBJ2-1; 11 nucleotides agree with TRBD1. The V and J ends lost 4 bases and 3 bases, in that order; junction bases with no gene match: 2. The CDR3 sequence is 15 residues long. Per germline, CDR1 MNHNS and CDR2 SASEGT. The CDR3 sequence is CASSAGTGGYNEQFF. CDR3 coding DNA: TGTGCCAGCAGTGCCGGGACAGGGGGCTACAATGAGCAGTTCTTC.